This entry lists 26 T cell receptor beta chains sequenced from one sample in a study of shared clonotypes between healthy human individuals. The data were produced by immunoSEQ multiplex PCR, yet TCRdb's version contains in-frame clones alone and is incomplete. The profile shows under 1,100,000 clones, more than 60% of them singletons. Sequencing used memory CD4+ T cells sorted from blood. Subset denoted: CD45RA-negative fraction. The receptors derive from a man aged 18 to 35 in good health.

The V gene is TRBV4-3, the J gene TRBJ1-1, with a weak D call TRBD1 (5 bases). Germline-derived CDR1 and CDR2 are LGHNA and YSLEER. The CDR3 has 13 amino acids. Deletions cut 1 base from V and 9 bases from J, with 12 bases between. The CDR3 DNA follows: TGCGCCAGCAGCCAAGGGGGCGCGGTTAAAGCTTTCTTT. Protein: CASSQGGAVKAFF.

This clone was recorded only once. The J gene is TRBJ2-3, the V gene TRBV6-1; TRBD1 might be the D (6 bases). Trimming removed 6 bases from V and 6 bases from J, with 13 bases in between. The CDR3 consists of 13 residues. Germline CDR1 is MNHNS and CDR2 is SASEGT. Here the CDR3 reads CASSPDRLDTQYF. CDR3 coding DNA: TGTGCCAGCAGCCCCGACAGGTTGGATACGCAGTATTTT.

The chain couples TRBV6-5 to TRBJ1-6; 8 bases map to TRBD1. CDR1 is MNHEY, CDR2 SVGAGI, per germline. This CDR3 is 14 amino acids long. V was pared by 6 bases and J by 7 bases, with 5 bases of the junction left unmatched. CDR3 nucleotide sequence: TGTGCCAGCAGCCCCGGGACAGGCAATTCACCCCTCCACTTT. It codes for CASSPGTGNSPLHF.

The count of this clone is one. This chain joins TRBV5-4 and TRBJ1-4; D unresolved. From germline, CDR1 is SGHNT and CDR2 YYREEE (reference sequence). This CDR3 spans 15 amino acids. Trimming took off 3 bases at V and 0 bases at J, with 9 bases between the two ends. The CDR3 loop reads CASSWAGPTNEKLFF. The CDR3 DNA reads TGTGCCAGCAGCTGGGCAGGCCCAACTAATGAAAAACTGTTTTTT.

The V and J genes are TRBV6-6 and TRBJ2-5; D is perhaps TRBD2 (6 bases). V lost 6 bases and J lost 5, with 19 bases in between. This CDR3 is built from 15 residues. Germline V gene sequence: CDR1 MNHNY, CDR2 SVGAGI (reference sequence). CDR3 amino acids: CASSTPEEGRETQYF. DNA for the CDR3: TGTGCCAGCAGCACCCCAGAGGAGGGTCGGGAGACCCAGTACTTC.

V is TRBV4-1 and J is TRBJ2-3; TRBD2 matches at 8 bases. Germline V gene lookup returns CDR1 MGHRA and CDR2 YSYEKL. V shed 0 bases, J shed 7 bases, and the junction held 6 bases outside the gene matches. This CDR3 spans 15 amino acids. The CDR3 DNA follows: TGCGCCAGCAGCCAAGAGGCACTAGCGGTTAATACGCAGTATTTT. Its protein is CASSQEALAVNTQYF.

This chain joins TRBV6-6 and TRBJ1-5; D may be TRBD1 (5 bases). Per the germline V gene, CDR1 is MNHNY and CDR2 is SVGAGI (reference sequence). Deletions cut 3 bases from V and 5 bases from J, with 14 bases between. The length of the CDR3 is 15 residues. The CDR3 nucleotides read TGTGCCAGCAGTTATTTAGGCAGGGTGGATCAGCCCCAGCATTTT. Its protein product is CASSYLGRVDQPQHF.

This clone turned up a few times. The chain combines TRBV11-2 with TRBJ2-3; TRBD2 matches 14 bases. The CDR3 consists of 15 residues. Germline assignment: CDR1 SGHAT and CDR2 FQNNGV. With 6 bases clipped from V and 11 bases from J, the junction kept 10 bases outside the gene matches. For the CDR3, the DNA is TGTGCCAGCAGTGGGACTAGCGGGGGAGCAGGGAAGCAGTATTTT. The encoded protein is CASSGTSGGAGKQYF. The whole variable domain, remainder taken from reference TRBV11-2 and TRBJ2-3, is EAGVAQSPRYKIIEKRQSVAFWCNPISGHATLYWYQQILGQGPKLLIQFQNNGVVDDSQLPKDRFSAERLKGVDSTLKIQPAKLEDSAVYLCASSGTSGGAGKQYFGPGTRLTVL.

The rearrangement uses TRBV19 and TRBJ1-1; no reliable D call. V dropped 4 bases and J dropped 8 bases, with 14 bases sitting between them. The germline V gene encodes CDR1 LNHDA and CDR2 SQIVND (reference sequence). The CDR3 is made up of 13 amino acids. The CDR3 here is CASSRGVPNEAFF. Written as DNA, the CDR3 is TGTGCCAGTAGTAGGGGAGTCCCTAACGAAGCTTTCTTT. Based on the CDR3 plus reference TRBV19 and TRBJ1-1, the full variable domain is DGGITQSPKYLFRKEGQNVTLSCEQNLNHDAMYWYRQDPGQGLRLIYYSQIVNDFQKGDIAEGYSVSREKKESFPLTVTSAQKNPTAFYLCASSRGVPNEAFFGQGTRLTVV.

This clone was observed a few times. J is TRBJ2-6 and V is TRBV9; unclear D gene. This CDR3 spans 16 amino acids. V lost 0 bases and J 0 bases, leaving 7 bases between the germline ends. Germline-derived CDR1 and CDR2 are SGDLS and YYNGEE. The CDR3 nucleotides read TGTGCCAGCAGCGTAGTGACGGGCTCTGGGGCCAACGTCCTGACTTTC. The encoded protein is CASSVVTGSGANVLTF.

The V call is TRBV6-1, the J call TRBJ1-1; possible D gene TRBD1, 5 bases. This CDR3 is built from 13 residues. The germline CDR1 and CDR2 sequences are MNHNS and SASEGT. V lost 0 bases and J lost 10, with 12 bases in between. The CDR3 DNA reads TGTGCCAGCAGTGAAGCCGTACAGGTGAGAGCTTTCTTT. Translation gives CASSEAVQVRAFF.

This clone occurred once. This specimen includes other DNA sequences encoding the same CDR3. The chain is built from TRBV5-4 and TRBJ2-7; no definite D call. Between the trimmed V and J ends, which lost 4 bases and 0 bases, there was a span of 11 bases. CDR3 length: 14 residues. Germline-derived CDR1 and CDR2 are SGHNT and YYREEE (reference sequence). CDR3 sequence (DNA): TGTGCCAGCAGCCCGGATCCCAGCTCCTACGAGCAGTACTTC. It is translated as CASSPDPSSYEQYF.

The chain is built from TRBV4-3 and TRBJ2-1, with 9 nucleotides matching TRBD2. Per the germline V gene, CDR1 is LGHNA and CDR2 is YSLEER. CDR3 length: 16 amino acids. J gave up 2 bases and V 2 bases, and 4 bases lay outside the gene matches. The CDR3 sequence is CASSQSLAGTYNEQFF. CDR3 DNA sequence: TGCGCCAGCAGCCAATCACTAGCGGGTACCTACAATGAGCAGTTCTTC.

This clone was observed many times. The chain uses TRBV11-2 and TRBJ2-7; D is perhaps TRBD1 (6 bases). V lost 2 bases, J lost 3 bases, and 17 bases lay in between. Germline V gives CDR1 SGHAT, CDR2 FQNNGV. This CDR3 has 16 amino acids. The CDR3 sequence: CASSLSTGLLYYEQYF. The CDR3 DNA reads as TGTGCCAGCAGCTTATCGACAGGCCTTTTATACTACGAGCAGTACTTC.

CDR3 sequence (DNA): TGTGCCAGCAGCTTAGATAGCCAGGGCAACTACGAGCAGTACTTC. Residues: CASSLDSQGNYEQYF. This chain links TRBV11-2 with TRBJ2-5, with a tentative D call TRBD1 (5 bases). TRBJ2-7 explains the end of the DNA better; the J call may be wrong. CDR1 SGHAT and CDR2 FQNNGV come from the germline V gene. There are 15 residues in the CDR3.

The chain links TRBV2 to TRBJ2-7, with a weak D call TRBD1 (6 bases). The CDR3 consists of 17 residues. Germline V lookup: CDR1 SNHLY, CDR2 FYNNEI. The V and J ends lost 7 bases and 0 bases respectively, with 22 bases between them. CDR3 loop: CASILEAGTSSSYEQYF. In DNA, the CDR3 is TGTGCCAGCATTCTCGAGGCCGGGACATCGAGCTCCTACGAGCAGTACTTC.

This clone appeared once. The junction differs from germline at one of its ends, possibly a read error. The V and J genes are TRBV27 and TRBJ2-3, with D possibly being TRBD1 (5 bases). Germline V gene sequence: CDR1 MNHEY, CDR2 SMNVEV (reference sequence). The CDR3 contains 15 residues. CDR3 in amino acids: CAGRPHLDDRDTQYF. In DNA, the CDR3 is TGTGCCGGCAGACCCCACCTAGATGACAGAGATACGCAGTATTTT.

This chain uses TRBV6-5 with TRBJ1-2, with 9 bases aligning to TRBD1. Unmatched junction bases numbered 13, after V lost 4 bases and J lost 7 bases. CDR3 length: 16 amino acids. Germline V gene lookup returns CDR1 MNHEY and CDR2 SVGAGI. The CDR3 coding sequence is TGTGCCAGCAGTTCCCCCAAGGGACAGGGAAGGGGTGGCTACACCTTC. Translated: CASSSPKGQGRGGYTF.

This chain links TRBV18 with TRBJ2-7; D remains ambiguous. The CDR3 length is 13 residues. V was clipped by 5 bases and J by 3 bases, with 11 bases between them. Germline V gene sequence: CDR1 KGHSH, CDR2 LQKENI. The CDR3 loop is CASSSLSNYEQYF. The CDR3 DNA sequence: TGTGCCAGCTCATCGTTATCAAACTACGAGCAGTACTTC.

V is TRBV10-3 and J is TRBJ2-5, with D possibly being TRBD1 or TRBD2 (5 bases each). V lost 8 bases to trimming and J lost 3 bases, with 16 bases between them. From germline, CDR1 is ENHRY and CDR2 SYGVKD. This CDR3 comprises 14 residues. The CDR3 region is CAIGGTDVKETQYF. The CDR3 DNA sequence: TGTGCCATCGGGGGAACAGATGTAAAAGAGACCCAGTACTTC.

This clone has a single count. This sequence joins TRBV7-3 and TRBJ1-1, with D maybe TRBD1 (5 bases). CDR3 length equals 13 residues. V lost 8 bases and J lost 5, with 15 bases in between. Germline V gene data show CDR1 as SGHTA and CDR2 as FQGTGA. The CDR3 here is CASCAQPGTEAFF. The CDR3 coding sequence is TGTGCCAGCTGTGCACAGCCAGGGACTGAAGCTTTCTTT.

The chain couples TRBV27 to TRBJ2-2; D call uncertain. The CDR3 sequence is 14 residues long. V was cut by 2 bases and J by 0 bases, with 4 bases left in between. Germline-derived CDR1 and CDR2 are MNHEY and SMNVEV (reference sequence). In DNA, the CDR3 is TGTGCCAGCAGTTTAGGTTCGAACACCGGGGAGCTGTTTTTT. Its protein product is CASSLGSNTGELFF.

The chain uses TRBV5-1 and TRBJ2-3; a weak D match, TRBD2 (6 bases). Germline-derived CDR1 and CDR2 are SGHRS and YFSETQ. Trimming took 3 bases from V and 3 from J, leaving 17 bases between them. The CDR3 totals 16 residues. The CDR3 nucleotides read TGCGCCAGCAGCTATATTCTCGGCGGGAAAACAGATACGCAGTATTTT. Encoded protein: CASSYILGGKTDTQYF.

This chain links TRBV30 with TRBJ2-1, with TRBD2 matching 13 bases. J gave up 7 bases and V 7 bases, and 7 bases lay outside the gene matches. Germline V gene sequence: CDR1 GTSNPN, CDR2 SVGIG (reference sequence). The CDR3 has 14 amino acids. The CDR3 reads CASSGLAGRNEQFF. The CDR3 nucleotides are TGTGCCTCATCGGGACTAGCGGGGAGGAATGAGCAGTTCTTC. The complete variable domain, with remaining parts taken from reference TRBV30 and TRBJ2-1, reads SQTIHQWPATLVQPVGSPLSLECTVEGTSNPNLYWYRQAAGRGLQLLFYSVGIGQISSEVPQNLSASRPQDRQFILSSKKLLLSDSGFYLCASSGLAGRNEQFFGPGTRLTVL.

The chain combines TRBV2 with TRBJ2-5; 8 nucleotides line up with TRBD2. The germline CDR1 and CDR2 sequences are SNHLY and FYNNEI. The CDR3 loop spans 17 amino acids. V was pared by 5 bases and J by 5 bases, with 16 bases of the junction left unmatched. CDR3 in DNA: TGTGCCAGCAGTCACCCGACCGGGGGGGCGTTTGCGGAGACCCAGTACTTC. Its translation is CASSHPTGGAFAETQYF.

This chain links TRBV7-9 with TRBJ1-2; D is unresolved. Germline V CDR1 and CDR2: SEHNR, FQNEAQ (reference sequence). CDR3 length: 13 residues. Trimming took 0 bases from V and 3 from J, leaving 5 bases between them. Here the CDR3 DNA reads TGTGCCAGCAGCTTAGCGGCAGACTATGGCTACACCTTC. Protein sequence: CASSLAADYGYTF. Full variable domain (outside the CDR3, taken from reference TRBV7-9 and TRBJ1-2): DTGVSQNPRHKITKRGQNVTFRCDPISEHNRLYWYRQTLGQGPEFLTYFQNEAQLEKSRLLSDRFSAERPKGSFSTLEIQRTEQGDSAMYLCASSLAADYGYTFGSGTRLTVV.